One and the same sample provided the 9 T cell receptor beta chains below, sequenced in a study of CD8 T cells in Susac syndrome. With random hexamers, 0.5 to 1 ug RNA was reverse transcribed. TCRdb reanalysed the immunoSEQ multiplex PCR reads using MiXCR and keeps one entry per CDR3 protein. The table lists under 200,000 distinct CDR3 sequences, 95% of them singletons, with approximately 0.094% in the top ten. Sequencing was carried out using CD4+ T cells from PBMCs. Source of these receptors: a human donor in good health.

The chain joins TRBV3-1 to TRBJ2-7; D is ambiguous. The V end was cut by 3 bases, the J end by 0 bases, with 3 bases between. The CDR3 spans 12 residues. CDR1 is LGHDT and CDR2 is YNNKEL in the germline V gene (reference sequence). The CDR3 is CASSHSSYEQYF. The CDR3 DNA follows: TGTGCCAGCAGCCATAGCTCCTACGAGCAGTACTTC.

The V gene is TRBV18, the J gene TRBJ2-7; D may be TRBD2 (5 bases). Germline V CDR1 and CDR2: KGHSH, LQKENI. The CDR3 has 13 amino acids. Trimming took 3 bases from V and 0 from J, leaving 6 bases between them. The CDR3 region has the DNA TGTGCCAGCTCACCCGGACTCTCCTACGAGCAGTACTTC. It is translated as CASSPGLSYEQYF.

The rearrangement joins TRBV28 to TRBJ1-2, with no clear D. V lost 4 bases, J lost 4 bases, and 10 bases lay in between. Germline V gives CDR1 MDHEN, CDR2 SYDVKM. The CDR3 consists of 13 residues. The CDR3 spells CASSSGPPYGYTF. DNA for the CDR3: TGTGCCAGCAGTTCTGGACCCCCCTATGGCTACACCTTC.

Here the CDR3 reads CASSYGGAGEKLFF. The CDR3 DNA reads TGTGCCAGTAGTTATGGGGGCGCCGGTGAAAAACTGTTTTTT. The genes are TRBV19 and TRBJ1-4, with D possibly TRBD1 on 6 matching bases. Germline loops: CDR1 LNHDA, CDR2 SQIVND (reference sequence). V dropped 5 bases and J dropped 7 bases, with 14 bases sitting between them. CDR3 length: 14 amino acids.

The CDR3 nucleotides are TGTGCCAGCAGTACTCGCCGGGACAGCCTGGCTGAGCAGTTCTTC. Translation: CASSTRRDSLAEQFF. J is TRBJ2-1 and V is TRBV25-1; 7 bases agree with TRBD1. The V gene's germline CDR1 is MGHDK and CDR2 SYGVNS. CDR3 size: 15 residues. V shed 5 bases, J shed 9 bases, and the junction held 13 bases outside the gene matches.

This rearrangement joins TRBV7-2 to TRBJ2-5; 7 bases align to TRBD2. Germline CDR1 is SGHTA and CDR2 is FQGNSA. The V gene end was trimmed by 2 bases and the J gene end by 4 bases; junction bases not matched to a gene: 7. This CDR3 has 15 amino acids. The CDR3 bases are TGTGCCAGCAGCTTACCTGCGGGGGTGGGAGAGACCCAGTACTTC. Amino acids: CASSLPAGVGETQYF.

V usage is TRBV3-1 and J usage is TRBJ2-4; tentatively, D is TRBD1 or TRBD2 (5 bases each). The V gene lost 4 bases and the J gene lost 8 bases, with 9 bases spanning the gap. CDR1 and CDR2 from the germline V gene are LGHDT and YNNKEL (reference sequence). The CDR3 spans 12 residues. This CDR3 is CASSLRGDIQYF. Here the CDR3 DNA reads TGTGCCAGCAGCCTTCGGGGCGACATTCAGTACTTC. Based on the CDR3 plus reference TRBV3-1 and TRBJ2-4, the full variable domain is DTAVSQTPKYLVTQMGNDKSIKCEQNLGHDTMYWYKQDSKKFLKIMFSYNNKELIINETVPNRFSPKSPDKAHLNLHINSLELGDSAVYFCASSLRGDIQYFGAGTRLSVL.

Here the CDR3 DNA reads TGCGCCAGCAGCGCTACTAGCGGGGGGGCAGATGAGCAGTTCTTC. Encoded protein: CASSATSGGADEQFF. The rearrangement joins TRBV5-1 to TRBJ2-1; 13 nucleotides agree with TRBD2. Germline trimming cut 4 bases from V and 8 bases from J; bases unmatched to any gene: 6. CDR3 length: 15 amino acids. Germline values: CDR1 SGHRS, CDR2 YFSETQ.

This rearrangement joins TRBV28 to TRBJ1-1, with a tentative D call TRBD1 (6 bases). The germline V and J ends were trimmed by 5 bases and 6 bases, with 13 bases remaining between them. Germline-derived CDR1 and CDR2 are MDHEN and SYDVKM. This CDR3 has 13 amino acids. The chain's CDR3 is CASSTQGSAEAFF. CDR3 bases: TGTGCCAGCAGTACACAGGGTTCCGCTGAAGCTTTCTTT.